Included here is one TCR beta chain sequence, with context. This sample is drawn from a study of blood T cell repertoires in COVID-19. Profiling relied on immunoSEQ multiplex PCR, and the TCRdb table lists in-frame clones only, not all of them. This table has about 270,000 clones, 85% to 90% appearing once. The germline V gene encodes CDR1 SNHLY and CDR2 FYNNEI. V shed 2 bases, J shed 8 bases, and the junction held 10 bases outside the gene matches. The CDR3 sequence is 15 residues long. This sequence was found in a woman aged 18-29 years who had recovered from COVID-19. Material: PBMCs or T cells enriched from blood (not recorded which). V is TRBV2 and J is TRBJ2-5; 8 bases match TRBD1. The CDR3 sequence: CASSEQSGTGLTQYF. CDR3 bases: TGTGCCAGCAGTGAACAGTCCGGGACAGGACTTACCCAGTACTTC.